The clone carrying this T cell receptor beta chain appeared a few times. Antigen unknown. The V gene's germline CDR1 is MNHNY and CDR2 SVGAGI (reference sequence). The CDR3 loop spans 13 amino acids. Trimming pared 4 bases from V and 8 bases from J, leaving 14 bases between. The method was immunoSEQ multiplex PCR; TCRdb's version includes in-frame clones alone and lacks a portion of them. Of about 110,000 clones listed, over 85% are singletons. The sample originates from a study of PD-1 blockade in classical Hodgkin lymphoma. Findings and limits, study-wide: Newly diagnosed patients had baseline TCR diversity that was reportedly lower than that of healthy donors.

As for time point: cycle 4 day 1 (C4D1), after about 6 weeks of nivolumab. Every one of the patients relapsed after autologous stem cell transplantation (brentuximab vedotin exposure was variable). This TCR was sampled from a human donor with classical Hodgkin lymphoma. The chain recombines TRBV6-6 with TRBJ1-2; no definite D call. The specimen was peripheral blood mononuclear cells (PBMCs), collected before the fourth cycle of nivolumab. DNA of the CDR3: TGTGCCAGCAGTTTAGGAGCTCAGAGGGGCTACACCTTC. It is translated as CASSLGAQRGYTF.